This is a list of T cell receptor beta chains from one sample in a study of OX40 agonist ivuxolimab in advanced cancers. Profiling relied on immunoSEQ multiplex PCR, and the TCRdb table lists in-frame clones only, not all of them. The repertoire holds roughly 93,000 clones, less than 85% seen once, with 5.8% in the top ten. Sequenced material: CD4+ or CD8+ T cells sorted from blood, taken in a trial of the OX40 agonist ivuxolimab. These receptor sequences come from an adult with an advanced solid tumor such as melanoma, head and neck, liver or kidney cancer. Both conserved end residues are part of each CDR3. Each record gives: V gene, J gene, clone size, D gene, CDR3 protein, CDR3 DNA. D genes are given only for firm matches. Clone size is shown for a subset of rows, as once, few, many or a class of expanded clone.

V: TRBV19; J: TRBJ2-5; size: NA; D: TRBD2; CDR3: CASSMVAGYQETQYF; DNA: TGTGCCAGTAGTATGGTAGCGGGGTACCAAGAGACCCAGTACTTC
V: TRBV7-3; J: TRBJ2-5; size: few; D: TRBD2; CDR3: CASSLKGGGQETQYF; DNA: TGTGCCAGCAGCTTAAAGGGCGGGGGCCAAGAGACCCAGTACTTC
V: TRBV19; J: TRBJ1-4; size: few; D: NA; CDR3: CASSMGDLRGEKLFF; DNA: TGTGCCAGTAGTATGGGCGACCTCCGGGGGGAAAAACTGTTTTTT
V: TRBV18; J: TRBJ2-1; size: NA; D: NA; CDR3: CASSPDSLQFF; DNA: TGTGCCAGCTCCCCCGACAGCTTGCAGTTCTTC
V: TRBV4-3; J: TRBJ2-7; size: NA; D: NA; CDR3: CASSQEGQTYEQYF; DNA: TGCGCCAGCAGCCAAGAAGGGCAGACCTACGAGCAGTACTTC
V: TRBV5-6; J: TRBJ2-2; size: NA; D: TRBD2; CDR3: CASSLRLAGPTGELFF; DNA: TGTGCCAGCAGCTTACGACTAGCGGGACCAACCGGGGAGCTGTTTTTT
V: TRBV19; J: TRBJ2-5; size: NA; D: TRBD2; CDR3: CASSAGGGGETQYF; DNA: TGTGCCAGTAGTGCCGGGGGGGGCGGAGAGACCCAGTACTTC
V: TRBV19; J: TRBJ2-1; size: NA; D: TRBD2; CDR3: CASSIVLAGGPRNEQFF; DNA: TGTGCCAGTAGTATAGTACTAGCGGGGGGGCCGCGCAATGAGCAGTTCTTC
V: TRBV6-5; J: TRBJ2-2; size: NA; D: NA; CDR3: CASSYSDLDTGELFF; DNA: TGTGCCAGCAGTTACTCGGATTTGGACACCGGGGAGCTGTTTTTT
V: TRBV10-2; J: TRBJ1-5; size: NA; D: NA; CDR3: CASSESSANQPQHF; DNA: TGCGCCAGCAGTGAGTCGTCAGCTAATCAGCCCCAGCATTTT
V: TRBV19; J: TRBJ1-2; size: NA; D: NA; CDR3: CASSISAGRDYGYTF; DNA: TGTGCCAGTAGTATTAGTGCAGGGAGGGACTATGGCTACACCTTC
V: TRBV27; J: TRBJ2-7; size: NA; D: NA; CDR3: CASSWIGSSYEQYF; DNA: TGTGCCAGCAGTTGGATAGGGAGCTCCTACGAGCAGTACTTC
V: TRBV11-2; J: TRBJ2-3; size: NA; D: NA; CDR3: CASSLVLASDTQYF; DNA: TGTGCCAGCAGCTTAGTCCTAGCGTCAGATACGCAGTATTTT
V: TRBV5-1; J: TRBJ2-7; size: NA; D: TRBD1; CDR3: CASSSGQGVYYEQYF; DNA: TGCGCCAGCAGCTCCGGACAGGGTGTTTACTACGAGCAGTACTTC
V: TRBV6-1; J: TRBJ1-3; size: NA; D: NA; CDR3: CASSVTDGNTIYF; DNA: TGTGCCAGCAGTGTGACAGATGGAAACACCATATATTTT
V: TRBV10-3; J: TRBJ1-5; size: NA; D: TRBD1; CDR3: CAIRGDRGGSNQPQHF; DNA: TGTGCCATCAGAGGGGACAGGGGAGGCAGCAATCAGCCCCAGCATTTT